This is a list of T cell receptor beta chains from one sample in a study of control samples from healthy donors and cancer patients. Libraries were prepared by immunoSEQ multiplex PCR; TCRdb keeps only in-frame clonotypes and omits some of them. The sample comprises about 120,000 clones, approximately 90% of which are singletons, and 7.8% rests with the top ten. The specimen was blood. The receptor set was obtained from a woman under 30 in good health. CDR3s include the opening cysteine and the closing phenylalanine or tryptophan.

V: TRBV12-3/TRBV12-4; J: TRBJ1-1; CDR3: CASSLLGNTFF
V: TRBV19; J: TRBJ2-3; CDR3: CASSWGDTQYF
V: TRBV4-2; J: TRBJ2-1; CDR3: CASSQDSTSGRISYNEQFF
V: TRBV6-2/TRBV6-3; J: TRBJ1-1; CDR3: CASSSWGDRTEAFF
V: TRBV5-1; J: TRBJ2-5; CDR3: CASKDGEETQYF
V: TRBV20-1; J: TRBJ2-1; CDR3: CSTARNEQFF
V: TRBV7-8; J: TRBJ2-3; CDR3: CASSSKSVNTQYF
V: TRBV6-4; J: TRBJ1-6; CDR3: CASSDNRTEMLSPLHF
V: TRBV19; J: TRBJ1-5; CDR3: CASSMGSYSNQPQHF
V: TRBV11-1; J: TRBJ1-1; CDR3: CASSSTAGVGATEAFF
V: TRBV5-4; J: TRBJ2-5; CDR3: CASSFFAGEETQYF
V: TRBV12-3/TRBV12-4; J: TRBJ2-3; CDR3: CASSLQGSDTQYF
V: TRBV27; J: TRBJ2-6; CDR3: CASSSLVSVSSGANVLTF
V: TRBV30; J: TRBJ2-7; CDR3: CAWSKNRGRDEQYF
V: TRBV6-5; J: TRBJ1-1; CDR3: CASRYGQRNTEAFF
V: TRBV20-1; J: TRBJ1-2; CDR3: CSGAGSYGYTF
V: TRBV6-5; J: TRBJ2-7; CDR3: CASSRDSYEQYF
V: TRBV29-1; J: TRBJ1-1; CDR3: CSVGGLNTEAFF
V: TRBV2; J: TRBJ2-7; CDR3: CASDAGLAAVEQYF
V: TRBV18; J: TRBJ1-4; CDR3: CASSLGQGGTNEKLFF
V: TRBV5-1; J: TRBJ2-1; CDR3: CASSPDLAELNEQFF
V: TRBV3-1/TRBV3-2; J: TRBJ1-5; CDR3: CASSQTGLSNQPQHF
V: TRBV11-2; J: TRBJ2-6; CDR3: CASSSQGGANVLTF
V: TRBV6-2/TRBV6-3; J: TRBJ2-7; CDR3: CASSYTAGRYEQYF
V: TRBV10-3; J: TRBJ1-1; CDR3: CAISAQDRGSGTEAFF
V: TRBV4-3; J: TRBJ2-3; CDR3: CASSQEAPGGTTDTQYF
V: TRBV29-1; J: TRBJ1-1; CDR3: CSVLGTPEAFF
V: TRBV3-1/TRBV3-2; J: TRBJ1-6; CDR3: CASSQGTGWKINSPLHF
V: TRBV7-3; J: TRBJ1-2; CDR3: CASSPRANYGYTF
V: TRBV12-5; J: TRBJ1-1; CDR3: CASALTGVSGEAFF
V: TRBV3-1/TRBV3-2; J: TRBJ2-3; CDR3: CASSLARHTQYF
V: TRBV3-1/TRBV3-2; J: TRBJ2-5; CDR3: CASSSGETQYF
V: TRBV19; J: TRBJ2-3; CDR3: CASSPATGATDTQYF
V: TRBV21-1; J: TRBJ1-3; CDR3: CASSPLSQGARNTIYF
V: TRBV4-3; J: TRBJ2-3; CDR3: CASSQDLRTGRADTQYF
V: TRBV3-1/TRBV3-2; J: TRBJ2-3; CDR3: CASSRRSDTQYF
V: TRBV7-9; J: TRBJ2-1; CDR3: CASSPQGVEHNEQFF
V: TRBV18; J: TRBJ2-1; CDR3: CASSPRGRNEQFF
V: TRBV7-6; J: TRBJ1-2; CDR3: CASSPNGQNYGYTF
V: TRBV7-2; J: TRBJ2-5; CDR3: CASRPSGGYQETQYF
V: TRBV25-1; J: TRBJ2-1; CDR3: CASSVGGGRENNEQFF
V: TRBV18; J: TRBJ2-2; CDR3: CASSTGQVNTGELFF
V: TRBV6-1; J: TRBJ2-4; CDR3: CASSDRQLNIQYF
V: TRBV4-1; J: TRBJ2-7; CDR3: CASSRVKAGTLYEQYF
V: TRBV11-2; J: TRBJ2-1; CDR3: CASSRKREGAYNEQFF